One sample yielded the 15 T cell receptor beta chains listed below, sequenced in a study of blood T cells in healthy people across ages (dated by TCRdb to between 2014 and 2017). Libraries came from 5' RACE. The instrument was an Illumina HiSeq 2500. A second PCR of about 6 to 11 cycles was performed with a sample-barcoded 5' primer and a J-beta primer mix. The raw public data were reprocessed by TCRdb itself: fastp quality trimming at Q25, MiXCR clonotype calling, in-frame beta chains only. A single entry per CDR3 protein holds the most common genes and DNA from its merged rows. The sample contains 700,000 to 800,000 distinct CDR3 sequences, roughly 47% of them found a single time. The top ten hold 20% to 25% of the sample. Input material: blood. The receptors stem from a woman in her fifties or sixties in good health.

V is TRBV9 and J is TRBJ2-5; 13 nucleotides line up with TRBD2. V shed 2 bases and J 11 bases; nucleotides not matched to a gene: 9. Germline loops: CDR1 SGDLS, CDR2 YYNGEE. The CDR3 spans 15 residues. The DNA of the CDR3 is TGTGCCAGCAGCGTGCGGACTAGCGGGGGCAATGAGCAGTACTTC. This gives the protein CASSVRTSGGNEQYF. The complete variable domain, with remaining parts taken from reference TRBV9 and TRBJ2-5, reads DSGVTQTPKHLITATGQRVTLRCSPRSGDLSVYWYQQSLDQGLQFLIQYYNGEERAKGNILERFSAQQFPDLHSELNLSSLELGDSALYFCASSVRTSGGNEQYFGPGTRLLVL.

This rearrangement joins TRBV29-1 to TRBJ2-7; 8 nucleotides match TRBD1. J gave up 7 bases and V 0 bases, and 14 bases lay outside the gene matches. CDR1 is SQVTM, CDR2 ANQGSEA, per germline. The CDR3 runs to 16 residues. The DNA of the CDR3 is TGCAGCGTTGAAGATCCCCGCCAGGGGGCGGGGAATGAGCAGTACTTC. Translating it yields CSVEDPRQGAGNEQYF.

The chain has TRBV6-1 and TRBJ2-2; D gene uncertain. The V gene lost 9 bases and the J gene lost 7 bases, with 9 bases spanning the gap. The CDR3 covers 11 residues. The germline V gene has CDR1 MNHNS and CDR2 SASEGT. This chain's CDR3 is CASVLSGELFF. CDR3 sequence (DNA): TGTGCCAGTGTACTAAGCGGGGAGCTGTTTTTT.

There are many counts of this clonotype. CDR3: CASSFSVINEQFF. CDR3 nucleotides: TGTGCCAGCAGTTTTAGTGTAATCAATGAGCAGTTCTTC. The chain combines TRBV6-1 with TRBJ2-1; D ambiguous. CDR1 is MNHNS, CDR2 SASEGT, per germline. Trimming took 5 bases from V and 6 from J, leaving 11 bases between them. This CDR3 region has 13 residues.

This clonotype has a handful of counts. A much larger clone differs from this one at a single base, so this may be a read error. V is TRBV6-5 and J is TRBJ1-5; D remains unclear. The ends were cut back, 6 bases at V and 0 bases at J, with 6 bases in the middle. This CDR3 comprises 13 residues. The germline CDR1 and CDR2 sequences are MNHEY and SVGAGI. CDR3 nucleotide sequence: TGTGCCAGCAGATCTTATAGCAATCAGCCCCAGCATTTT. This encodes CASRSYSNQPQHF.

On this clonotype: One end of the junction does not line up with germline, which may come from a read error. The CDR3 is CGARSRQGILWEQYF. CDR3 sequence (DNA): TGCGGTGCTAGGTCTAGACAGGGGATTTTGTGGGAGCAGTACTTC. The gene calls are TRBV20-1 and TRBJ2-7, with 8 bases aligning to TRBD1. CDR1 is DFQATT, CDR2 SNEGSKA, per germline (reference sequence). The CDR3 is 15 residues long.

CDR3 nucleotide sequence: TGCGCCAGCAGCCGAACGGACAATTACAATGAGCAGTTCTTC. It codes for CASSRTDNYNEQFF. The genes are TRBV4-3 and TRBJ2-1; tentative D call: TRBD1 (5 bases). The germline CDR1 and CDR2 sequences are LGHNA and YSLEER. The length of the CDR3 is 14 residues. V lost 4 bases, J lost 4 bases, and 11 bases lay in between.

This clonotype was counted a few times. This chain uses TRBV4-2 with TRBJ2-3, with TRBD1 matching over 8 bases. CDR1 is LGHNA, CDR2 YNFKEQ, per germline. The length of the CDR3 is 17 residues. The V segment lost 1 base and the J segment 0 bases; nucleotides outside the gene matches: 6. CDR3 residues: CASSQGQGTTSTDTQYF. The CDR3 coding sequence is TGTGCCAGCAGCCAAGGACAGGGGACGACTAGCACAGATACGCAGTATTTT.

The rearrangement uses TRBV27 and TRBJ2-7, with 8 bases identical to TRBD2. The CDR3 length is 13 residues. Losses at the gene ends were 5 bases for V and 7 bases for J; bases not matched to a gene: 7. CDR1 and CDR2 (germline): MNHEY, SMNVEV (reference sequence). Here the CDR3 reads CASSREGTNEQYF. The CDR3, as DNA: TGTGCCAGCAGTCGGGAGGGCACAAATGAGCAGTACTTC.

This sequence joins TRBV2 and TRBJ1-5; tentative D call: TRBD1 (5 bases). The germline V gene has CDR1 SNHLY and CDR2 FYNNEI. With 6 bases removed from V and 4 bases from J, the gap between germline ends came to 16 bases. The CDR3 consists of 15 residues. The CDR3 is CASRRDSPTNQPQHF. In nucleotides, the CDR3 is TGTGCCAGCAGAAGGGACTCCCCAACGAATCAGCCCCAGCATTTT.

The rearrangement links TRBV7-2 to TRBJ2-4; possible D gene TRBD2, 5 bases. Deletions cut 5 bases from V and 7 bases from J, with 12 bases between. Germline CDR1 reads SGHTA; CDR2 reads FQGNSA. This CDR3 is 13 amino acids long. The CDR3 reads CASSVSGDNIQYF. The CDR3 DNA reads TGTGCCAGCAGCGTCAGCGGAGACAACATTCAGTACTTC.

For this clonotype: The conserved final phenylalanine or tryptophan is absent from the CDR3, which likely points to a read error. The J gene is TRBJ2-3, the V gene TRBV12-3 or TRBV12-4; D may match TRBD1 or TRBD2 (5 bases each). CDR3 length: 12 amino acids. Deletions cut 11 bases from V and 4 bases from J, with 13 bases between. In DNA form, the CDR3 reads TGTGCCTCCGGCCTGGGACCAGATACGCAGTATTCT. This translates into CASGLGPDTQYS.

Concerning this clonotype: Its ends do not fully match the called genes, so a read error is possible. This chain uses TRBV12-3 or TRBV12-4 with TRBJ2-2, with 8 bases aligning to TRBD2. This CDR3 is built from 13 residues. The CDR3 here is CASTLAGSGELFF. The CDR3 DNA sequence: TGTGCCAGCACTTTAGCGGGGTCCGGGGAGCTGTTTTTT.

The rearrangement uses TRBV7-7 and TRBJ2-3; 7 nucleotides align to TRBD2. CDR3 length: 15 amino acids. Per the germline V gene, CDR1 is SSHAT and CDR2 is FNYEAQ (reference sequence). With V trimmed by 5 bases and J by 4 bases, 9 bases remained unmatched. The CDR3 nucleotides read TGTGCCAGCAGCCCCGGGACGGGGGGTGCAGATACGCAGTATTTT. This translates into CASSPGTGGADTQYF.

There are many counts of this clonotype. A clone one base away is much larger, so this may be a read error. The chain couples TRBV7-2 to TRBJ2-5; TRBD2 matches 8 bases. The germline V gene encodes CDR1 SGHTA and CDR2 FQGNSA. J was trimmed by 11 bases and V by 1 base; bases with no gene match: 15. The CDR3 contains 16 residues. CDR3 sequence reads: CASSLGPAGDHNEQYF. CDR3 nucleotides: TGTGCCAGCAGCTTAGGTCCAGCGGGGGACCACAATGAGCAGTACTTC. The full variable domain, in which reference TRBV7-2 and TRBJ2-5 provide the parts outside the CDR3, is GAGVSQSPSNKVTEKGKDVELRCDPISGHTALYWYRQSLGQGLEFLIYFQGNSAPDKSGLPSDRFSAERTGGSVSTLTIQRTQQEDSAVYLCASSLGPAGDHNEQYFGPGTRLLVL.